The T cell receptor beta chain described here comes from a study of siplizumab effects on memory and regulatory T cells. Profiled with immunoSEQ multiplex PCR; TCRdb holds only in-frame clones, not every one. The table has about 99,000 clones, nearly 95% seen once. The CDR3 consists of 12 residues. Germline V gene data show CDR1 as KGHSH and CDR2 as LQKENI. V lost 4 bases, J lost 0 bases, and 2 bases lay in between. The material sequenced was Tregs sorted from blood. The gene calls are TRBV18 and TRBJ2-3; D remains ambiguous. This clonotype originated in a human donor in good health. The CDR3 spells CASSRSTDTQYF. In nucleotides, the CDR3 is TGTGCCAGCTCACGTAGCACAGATACGCAGTATTTT.